Listed here is a single TCR beta chain. Other DNA sequences in this specimen translate into the identical CDR3. The record originates from a study of blood T cell repertoires in COVID-19. Whole-study context: Researchers got acute and convalescent COVID-19 samples from the United States, Italy and Spain. Sample material is recorded as cDNA or gDNA derived from T cells, B-cell-depleted T cells, or PBMCs.

In the study's own analysis: Scientists estimated how many nucleated cells there were by amplifying reference gene primers. Using immunoSEQ multiplex PCR, the repertoire was profiled, and TCRdb retains in-frame clones only, with some absent. V, J and clone size derive from that table, while D and trimming were established from the DNA sequence. The table lists over 200,000 clones, 92% of them singletons. The clonotype comes from a man aged 25-40 years with acute or convalescent COVID-19. Material: peripheral blood.

CDR3 nucleotide sequence: TGTGCCAGCAGCAGTGGGGGGTTGAACACTGAAGCTTTCTTT. This sequence encodes CASSSGGLNTEAFF. V gene TRBV28 combines with J gene TRBJ1-1; D might be TRBD1 (5 bases). V was shortened by 6 bases and J by 0 bases, with 11 bases between the two germline ends. The CDR3 has 14 amino acids. Germline assignment: CDR1 MDHEN and CDR2 SYDVKM.